Listed here is a single TCR beta chain. Its antigen is as yet unknown. Using immunoSEQ multiplex PCR, the repertoire was profiled, and TCRdb retains in-frame clones only, with some absent. The data show about 140,000 clones, with around 89% seen just once and about 3.1% held by the top ten. This record comes from a study of T cell responses to AZD1222 COVID-19 vaccine. Regarding the study as a whole: The study sampled repertoires only after the peak T cell response.

Germline V gene lookup returns CDR1 LGHDT and CDR2 YNNKEL (reference sequence). V was shortened by 4 bases and J by 4 bases, with 8 bases between the two germline ends. The CDR3 is made up of 14 amino acids. This clonotype was obtained from an adult who received the AZD1222 COVID-19 vaccine. The V and J genes are TRBV3-1 (or the pseudogene TRBV3-2) and TRBJ2-6; D unclear. This material consisted of peripheral blood, taken 28 days after the second AZD1222 dose. The CDR3 DNA sequence: TGTGCCAGCAGCCCATCCACCGGGGCCAACGTCCTGACTTTC. This gives the protein CASSPSTGANVLTF.